This note documents a single TCR beta chain sequence. Its antigen is as yet unknown. One end of the junction is discordant with germline, which a read error may explain. Findings and caveats of the study: In terms of TCR gene usage, tumor memory CD4+ T cells clustered together with blood and lymph node memory CD4+ cells, as well as with lymph node naive CD4+ cells.

Semi-nested PCR with Nested Universal Primer A followed constant-region reverse priming of full-length variable regions. TCRdb ran MiXCR on the 5' RACE reads and lists one entry per CDR3 protein. This sample carries 10,000 or so distinct CDR3 sequences, 30% to 40% of them seen once, and the ten largest clones take roughly 6%. Tregs were sorted as CD4+CD25+CD127-/low cells. Germline-derived CDR1 and CDR2 are SQVTM and ANQGSEA. There are 14 residues in the CDR3. The chain joins TRBV29-1 to TRBJ2-2; D perhaps matches TRBD2 (6 bases). Sequencing used Tregs sorted from blood. The receptor's source is a female donor with breast cancer. The CDR3 DNA is TGCAGCGTCTCTGGGTCTAGCGTCACCGGGGGGCTGTTTTTT. Translating gives CSVSGSSVTGGLFF.